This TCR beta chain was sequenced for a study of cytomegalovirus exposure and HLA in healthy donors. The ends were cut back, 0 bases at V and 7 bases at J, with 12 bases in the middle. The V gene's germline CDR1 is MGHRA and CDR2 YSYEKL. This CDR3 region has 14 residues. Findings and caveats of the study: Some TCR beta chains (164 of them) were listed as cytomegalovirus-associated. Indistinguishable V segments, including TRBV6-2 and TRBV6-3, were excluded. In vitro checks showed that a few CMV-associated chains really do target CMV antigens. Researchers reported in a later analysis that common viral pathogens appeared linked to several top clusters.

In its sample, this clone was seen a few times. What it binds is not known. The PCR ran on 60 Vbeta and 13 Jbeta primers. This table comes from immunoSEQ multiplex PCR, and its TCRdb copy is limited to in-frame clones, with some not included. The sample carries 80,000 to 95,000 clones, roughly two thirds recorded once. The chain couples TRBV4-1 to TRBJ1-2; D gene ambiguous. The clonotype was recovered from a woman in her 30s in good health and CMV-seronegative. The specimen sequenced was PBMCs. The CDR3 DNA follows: TGCGCCAGCAGCCAAGAGTTCGGGGTAGGTGGCTACACCTTC. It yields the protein CASSQEFGVGGYTF.